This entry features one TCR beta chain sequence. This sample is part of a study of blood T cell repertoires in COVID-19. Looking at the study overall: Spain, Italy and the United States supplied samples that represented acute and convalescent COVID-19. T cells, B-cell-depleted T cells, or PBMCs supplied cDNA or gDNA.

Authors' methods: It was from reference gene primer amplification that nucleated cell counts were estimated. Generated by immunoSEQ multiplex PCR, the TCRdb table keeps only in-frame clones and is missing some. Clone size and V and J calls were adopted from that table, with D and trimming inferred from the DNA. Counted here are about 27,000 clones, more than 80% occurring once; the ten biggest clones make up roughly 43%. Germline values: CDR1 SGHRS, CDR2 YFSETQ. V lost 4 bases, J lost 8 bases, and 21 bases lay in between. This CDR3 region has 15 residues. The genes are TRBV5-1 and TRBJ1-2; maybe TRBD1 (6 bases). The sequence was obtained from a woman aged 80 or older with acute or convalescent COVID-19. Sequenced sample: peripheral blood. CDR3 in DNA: TGCGCCAGCAGCCCAAGACAGGAGAACTATGGCGGCTACACCTTC. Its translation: CASSPRQENYGGYTF.